The sequence of this TCR beta chain was determined in a study (dated by TCRdb to between 2014 and 2016). Study-wide context: The study set out to test whether tumor-infiltrating Tregs in breast cancer get recruited from blood Tregs or are instead converted in situ from other CD4+ T cell subsets.

A remark on this clonotype: Its binding antigen is unknown. Qualities for individual bases were not recorded, and no much larger clone is one base off.

Overall study results and their limits: Tumor memory CD4+ T cell TCR gene usage was found to cluster with blood and lymph node memory CD4+ cells and with lymph node naive CD4+ cells. The validation in the larger cohort was limited to a single TCR beta V-J rearrangement instead of whole repertoires. The greatest overlap of tumor-infiltrating Treg TCR alpha and beta sequences was with tumor naive CD4+ T cells, followed next by blood naive CD4+ T cells.

Full-length TCR variable regions were amplified by 5' RACE PCR using constant-region reverse primers, and then by semi-nested PCR using Nested Universal Primer A. The ReliaPrep RNA Cell Miniprep System was used to extract total RNA, which was then reverse transcribed into 5'RACE-ready cDNA with the SMARTer RACE 5'/3' Kit. Full-length TCR alpha and beta libraries were barcoded with multiplex adaptors and sequenced on an Illumina MiSeq. The study's processing was this. For each of nine subset-tissue groups, sequencing data from the five patients were combined, and the groups were compared by unsupervised clustering of TCR gene usage. The Morisita-Horn index, with shared sequences weighted by their contribution to each repertoire, was used to calculate repertoire similarity. TCRdb reworked the public reads: Q25 trimming with fastp, MiXCR clone assembly, productive beta chains retained. Each entry is one CDR3 protein sequence, shown with its most common DNA and genes. TCRdb's processing, not the authors' own work, is the source of the V and J calls. A total of roughly 45,000 distinct CDR3 sequences appear in this sample, approximately 28% of them only once. The ten largest clones represent just over 4% of the sample.

CD4+CD45RO+CD25- cells were isolated as memory CD4+ T cells. Tregs, naive and memory CD4+ T cells from tumor, blood and ipsilateral draining lymph nodes of a few breast cancer patients underwent full-length TCR alpha and beta sequencing. Tumor tissue, along with lymph nodes from ipsilateral axillary dissection, was perfused with PBS, minced, and then digested using collagenase I and hyaluronidase. Sorted cell populations were confirmed by FACS to exceed 90% purity. The CDR3 measures 15 amino acids from cysteine to phenylalanine. Only CDR3 DNA is held: 45 bases, read in frame from base 1. From the germline V gene (reference sequence), CDR1 is MNHEY and CDR2 is SMNVEV. V and J lose 0 bases and 2 bases, and a span of 11 bases separates them.

This clonotype was obtained from a female donor with breast cancer. The specimen sequenced was tumor-infiltrating memory CD4+ T cells sorted from the breast tumor. The meaning of the sample's cell subset or site label: memory CD4+ T cells, CD4+CD45RO+CD25-. This sequence uses TRBV27 and TRBJ2-7; tentative D gene TRBD2, with 5 bases matching. The DNA reads TGTGCCAGCAGTTTATCTAGCGAGCAGCCCTACGAGCAGTACTTC. It encodes CASSLSSEQPYEQYF.